The text below deals with one T cell receptor (beta chain). Here immunoSEQ multiplex PCR was the method, and the copy in TCRdb shows in-frame clones only, minus some. The table has hundreds of thousands of clones, roughly 90% seen once. This record comes from a study of blood T cell repertoires in COVID-19. Study background: Both acute and convalescent COVID-19 samples were obtained from the United States, Italy and Spain. Nucleic acid was either cDNA or gDNA, and it came from T cells, B-cell-depleted T cells, or PBMCs.

Enrollees, about 18 to 90 years old, lived in 20 to 25 US areas. There are 16 residues in the CDR3. Per germline, CDR1 LNHDA and CDR2 SQIVND (reference sequence). V lost 3 bases and J lost 3, with 15 bases in between. The gene calls are TRBV19 and TRBJ1-5; unclear D gene. Sequencing used PBMCs or T cells enriched from blood (not recorded which). The receptor was derived from a woman aged 25 to 39 with acute COVID-19. CDR3 bases: TGTGCCAGTAGTATTCAGGCCCGCACCGTCAATCAGCCCCAGCATTTT. Translation gives CASSIQARTVNQPQHF.